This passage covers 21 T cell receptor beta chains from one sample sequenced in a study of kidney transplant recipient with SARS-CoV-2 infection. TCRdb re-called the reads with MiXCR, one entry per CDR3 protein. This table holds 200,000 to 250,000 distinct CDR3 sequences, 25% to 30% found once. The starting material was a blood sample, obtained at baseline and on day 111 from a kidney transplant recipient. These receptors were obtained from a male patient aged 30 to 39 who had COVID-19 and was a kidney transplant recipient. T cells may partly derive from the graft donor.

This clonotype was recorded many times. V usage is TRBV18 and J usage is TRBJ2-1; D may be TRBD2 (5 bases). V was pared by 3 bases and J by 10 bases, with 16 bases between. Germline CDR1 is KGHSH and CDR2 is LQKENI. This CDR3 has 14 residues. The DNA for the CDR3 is TGTGCCAGCTCACCGCAACACGGAGGCCGCGAGCAGTTCTTC. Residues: CASSPQHGGREQFF.

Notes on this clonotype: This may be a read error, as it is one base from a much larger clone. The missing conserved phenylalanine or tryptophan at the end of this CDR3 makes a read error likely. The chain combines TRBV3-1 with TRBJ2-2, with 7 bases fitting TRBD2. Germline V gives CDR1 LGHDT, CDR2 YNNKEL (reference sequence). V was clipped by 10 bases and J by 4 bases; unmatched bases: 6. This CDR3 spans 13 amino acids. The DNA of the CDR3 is TGTGCCACGGCTAGCGGCCTCACCGGGGAGCTGTTTTCT. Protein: CATASGLTGELFS.

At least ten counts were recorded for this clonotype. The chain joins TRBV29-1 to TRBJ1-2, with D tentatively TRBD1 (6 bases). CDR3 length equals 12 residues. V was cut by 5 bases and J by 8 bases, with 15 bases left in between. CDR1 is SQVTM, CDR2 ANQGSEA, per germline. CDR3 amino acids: CSVLTGPGGYTF. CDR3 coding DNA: TGCAGCGTTCTAACAGGGCCGGGAGGCTACACCTTC. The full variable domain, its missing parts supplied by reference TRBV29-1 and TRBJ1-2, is SAVISQKPSRDICQRGTSLTIQCQVDSQVTMMFWYRQQPGQSLTLIATANQGSEATYESGFVIDKFPISRPNLTFSTLTVSNMSPEDSSIYLCSVLTGPGGYTFGSGTRLTVV.

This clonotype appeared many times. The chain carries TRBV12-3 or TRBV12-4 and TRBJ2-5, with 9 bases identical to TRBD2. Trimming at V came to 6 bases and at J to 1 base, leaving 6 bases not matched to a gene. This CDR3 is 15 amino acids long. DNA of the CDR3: TGTGCCAGCAGCCGGCTAGCGGGGTCCCAAGAGACCCAGTACTTC. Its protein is CASSRLAGSQETQYF.

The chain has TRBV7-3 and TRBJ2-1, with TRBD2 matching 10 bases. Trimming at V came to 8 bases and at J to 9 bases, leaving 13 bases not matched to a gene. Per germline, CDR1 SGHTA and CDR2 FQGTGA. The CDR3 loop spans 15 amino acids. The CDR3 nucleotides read TGTGCCAGCTCAACGGGAGCGGGAGGGGGTGGTGAGCAGTTCTTC. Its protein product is CASSTGAGGGGEQFF.

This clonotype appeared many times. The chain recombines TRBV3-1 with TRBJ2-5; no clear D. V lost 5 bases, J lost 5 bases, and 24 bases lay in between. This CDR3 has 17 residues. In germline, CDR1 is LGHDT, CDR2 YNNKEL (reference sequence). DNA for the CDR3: TGTGCCAGCAGCAACCGTGGTCCCATTTCTTTCTCTGAGACCCAGTACTTC. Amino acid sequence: CASSNRGPISFSETQYF.

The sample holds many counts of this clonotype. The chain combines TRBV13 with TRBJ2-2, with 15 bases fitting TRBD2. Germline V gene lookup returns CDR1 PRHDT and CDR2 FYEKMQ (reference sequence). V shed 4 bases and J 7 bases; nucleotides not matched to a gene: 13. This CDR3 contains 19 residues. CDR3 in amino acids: CASSSTFRTSGRAIGELFF. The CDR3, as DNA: TGTGCCAGCAGCTCGACATTCAGGACTAGCGGGAGGGCCATCGGGGAGCTGTTTTTT.

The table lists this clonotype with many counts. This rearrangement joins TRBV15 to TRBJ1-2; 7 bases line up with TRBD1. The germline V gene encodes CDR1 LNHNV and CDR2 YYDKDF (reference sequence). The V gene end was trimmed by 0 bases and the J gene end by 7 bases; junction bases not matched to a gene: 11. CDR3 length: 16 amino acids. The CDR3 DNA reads TGTGCCACCAGCAGAGATAGGGGGCCAGGAAAAGGTGGCTACACCTTC. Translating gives CATSRDRGPGKGGYTF.

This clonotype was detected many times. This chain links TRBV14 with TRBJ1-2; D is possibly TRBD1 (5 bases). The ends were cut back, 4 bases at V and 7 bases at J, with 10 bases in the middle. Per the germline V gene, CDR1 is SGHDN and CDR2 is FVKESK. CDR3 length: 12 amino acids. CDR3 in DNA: TGTGCCAGCAGCCTCACAGGCCGTGGCTACACCTTC. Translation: CASSLTGRGYTF. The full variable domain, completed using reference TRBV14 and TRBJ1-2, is EAGVTQFPSHSVIEKGQTVTLRCDPISGHDNLYWYRRVMGKEIKFLLHFVKESKQDESGMPNNRFLAERTGGTYSTLKVQPAELEDSGVYFCASSLTGRGYTFGSGTRLTVV.

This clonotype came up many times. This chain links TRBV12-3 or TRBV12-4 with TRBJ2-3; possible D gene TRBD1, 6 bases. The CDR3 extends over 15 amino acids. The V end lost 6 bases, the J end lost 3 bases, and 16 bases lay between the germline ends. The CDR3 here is CASRRRGSGTDTQYF. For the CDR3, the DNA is TGTGCCAGCAGACGCAGGGGAAGTGGAACAGATACGCAGTATTTT.

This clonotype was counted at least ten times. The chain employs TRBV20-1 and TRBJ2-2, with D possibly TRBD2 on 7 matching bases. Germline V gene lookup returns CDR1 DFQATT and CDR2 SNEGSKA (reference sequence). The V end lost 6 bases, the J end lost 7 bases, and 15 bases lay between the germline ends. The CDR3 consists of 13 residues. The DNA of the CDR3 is TGCAGTGCGTGGTGGGAGGGGGTCGGGGAGCTGTTTTTT. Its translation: CSAWWEGVGELFF.

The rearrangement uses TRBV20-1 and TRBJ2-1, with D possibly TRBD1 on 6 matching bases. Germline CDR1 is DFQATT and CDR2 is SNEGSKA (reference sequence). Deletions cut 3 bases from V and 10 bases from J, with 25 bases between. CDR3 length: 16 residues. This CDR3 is CSASSTGKGLSGEQFF. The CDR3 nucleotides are TGCAGTGCTAGTTCCACAGGGAAAGGACTCTCGGGGGAGCAGTTCTTC.

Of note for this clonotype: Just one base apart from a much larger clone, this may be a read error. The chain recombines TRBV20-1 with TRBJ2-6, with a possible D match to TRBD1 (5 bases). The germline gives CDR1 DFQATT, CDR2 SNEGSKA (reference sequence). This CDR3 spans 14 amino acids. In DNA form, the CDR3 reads TGCAGTGCTAGGGTCCGCTCTGGGGCCAACGTCCTGATTTTC. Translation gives CSARVRSGANVLIF.

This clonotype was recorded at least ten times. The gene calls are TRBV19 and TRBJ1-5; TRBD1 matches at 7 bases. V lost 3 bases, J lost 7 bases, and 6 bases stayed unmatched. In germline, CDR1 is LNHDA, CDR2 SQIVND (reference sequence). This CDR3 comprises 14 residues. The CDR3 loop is CASSIRDSGQPQHF. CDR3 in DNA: TGTGCCAGTAGTATCAGGGACAGTGGACAGCCCCAGCATTTT.

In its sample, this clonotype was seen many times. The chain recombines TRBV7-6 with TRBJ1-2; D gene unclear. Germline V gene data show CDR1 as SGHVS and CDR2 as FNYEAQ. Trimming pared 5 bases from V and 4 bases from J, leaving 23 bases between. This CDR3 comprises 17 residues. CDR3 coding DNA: TGTGCCAGCAGCAACACGTTTGAATCTCGAAAGACCTATGGCTACACCTTC. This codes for CASSNTFESRKTYGYTF.

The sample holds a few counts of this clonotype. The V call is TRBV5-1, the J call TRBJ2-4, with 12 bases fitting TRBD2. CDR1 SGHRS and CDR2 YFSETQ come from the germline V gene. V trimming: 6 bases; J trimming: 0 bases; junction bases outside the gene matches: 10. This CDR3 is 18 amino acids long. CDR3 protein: CASTPGLAGLGAKNIQYF. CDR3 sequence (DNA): TGCGCCAGCACCCCGGGACTAGCGGGTTTGGGAGCCAAAAACATTCAGTACTTC. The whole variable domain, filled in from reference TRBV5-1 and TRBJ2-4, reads KAGVTQTPRYLIKTRGQQVTLSCSPISGHRSVSWYQQTPGQGLQFLFEYFSETQRNKGNFPGRFSGRQFSNSRSEMNVSTLELGDSALYLCASTPGLAGLGAKNIQYFGAGTRLSVL.

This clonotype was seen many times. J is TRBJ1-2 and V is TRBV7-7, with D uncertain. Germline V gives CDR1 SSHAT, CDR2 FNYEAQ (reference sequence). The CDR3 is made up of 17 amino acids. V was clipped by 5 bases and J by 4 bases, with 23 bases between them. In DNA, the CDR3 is TGTGCCAGCAGCCGCAGACCTAAGTGCCGAAAGACCTATGGCTACACCTTC. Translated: CASSRRPKCRKTYGYTF.

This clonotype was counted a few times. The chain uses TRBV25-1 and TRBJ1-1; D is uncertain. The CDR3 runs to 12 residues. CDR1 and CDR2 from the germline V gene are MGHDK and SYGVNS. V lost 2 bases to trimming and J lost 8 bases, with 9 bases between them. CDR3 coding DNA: TGTGCCAGCAGTGAAACGACAAGGGAAGCTTTCTTT. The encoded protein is CASSETTREAFF.

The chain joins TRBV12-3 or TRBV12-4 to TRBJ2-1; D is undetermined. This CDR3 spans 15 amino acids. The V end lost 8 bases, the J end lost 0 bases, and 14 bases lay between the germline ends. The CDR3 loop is CASSGNSISYNEQFF. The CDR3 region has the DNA TGTGCCAGCTCTGGCAACTCCATCTCCTACAATGAGCAGTTCTTC.

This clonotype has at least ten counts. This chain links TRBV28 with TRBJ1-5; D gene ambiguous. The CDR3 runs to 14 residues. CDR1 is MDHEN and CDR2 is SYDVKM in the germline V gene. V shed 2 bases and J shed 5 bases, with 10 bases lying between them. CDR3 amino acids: CASSLAQSDQPQHF. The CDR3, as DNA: TGTGCCAGCAGTTTAGCCCAATCAGATCAGCCCCAGCATTTT.

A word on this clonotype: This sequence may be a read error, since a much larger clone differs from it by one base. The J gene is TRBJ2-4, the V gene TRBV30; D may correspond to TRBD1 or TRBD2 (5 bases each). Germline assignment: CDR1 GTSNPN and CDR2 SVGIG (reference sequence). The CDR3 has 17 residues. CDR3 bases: TGTGCCTGGGCGGACCTCCAATGGGGCCTAGCCAAAAACGTTCAGTACTTC. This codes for CAWADLQWGLAKNVQYF.